These T cell receptor beta chains were read from a single sample in a study of shared clonotypes between healthy human individuals. Clones were read by immunoSEQ multiplex PCR, and TCRdb kept only the in-frame ones, dropping some. The sample has about 1,800,000 clones, less than 95% seen once. Material: naive CD8+ T cells sorted from blood. These receptors were collected from a man aged 18-30 years in good health. CDR3s leave out the opening cysteine and the closing phenylalanine or tryptophan. Fields, in order: V gene, J gene, CDR3 protein.

TRBV7-9,TRBJ2-1,ASSSNGEQF
TRBV9,TRBJ2-3,ASSARDLSTDTQY
TRBV30,TRBJ2-3,AWSTGQGRIDTQY
TRBV19,TRBJ1-5,ASSVRDRGQPQH
TRBV2,TRBJ1-5,ASSRTGESNQPQH
TRBV4-1,TRBJ1-5,ASSNRITQPQH
TRBV6-1,TRBJ2-7,ASSEVGGVYEQY
TRBV19,TRBJ2-5,ASSIIRDRGSQETQY
TRBV6-1,TRBJ2-7,ASSPRTAYEQY
TRBV6-6,TRBJ2-7,ASSQGGVGYEQY
TRBV5-6,TRBJ1-4,ASSSIPGTANEKLF
TRBV27,TRBJ1-2,ASSLSWQYGYT
TRBV27,TRBJ1-2,ASSLLGQGPHYGYT
TRBV7-3,TRBJ2-3,ASSLTYGADTQY
TRBV2,TRBJ1-4,ASSVTGVGGEKLF
TRBV27,TRBJ2-1,ASSGGLAGSDAQF
TRBV9,TRBJ1-1,ASSAGDRGGGWDTEAF
TRBV18,TRBJ2-2,ASSPSFGGGRTGELF
TRBV7-2,TRBJ1-2,ASSLEAQGPPYGYT
TRBV27,TRBJ1-1,ASSFNLGGAEAF
TRBV28,TRBJ2-5,ASMLREEETQY
TRBV5-4,TRBJ2-1,ASSFQGSSYNEQF
TRBV13,TRBJ2-2,ASSFLGLAQNTGELF
TRBV9,TRBJ2-7,ASSVGLAGAYEQY
TRBV14,TRBJ2-7,ASSQGSGTPYEQY
TRBV7-3,TRBJ2-1,ASSPLAGIYNEQF
TRBV10-3,TRBJ2-7,AISESRPGPGYEQY
TRBV27,TRBJ2-7,ASSLSGTSYEQY
TRBV5-1,TRBJ1-2,ASSFEQKNYGYT
TRBV5-4,TRBJ2-5,ASSFSGAIRETQY
TRBV7-2,TRBJ1-6,ASSWLTGNNSPLH
TRBV4-3,TRBJ2-7,ASSLRGSYEQY
TRBV7-9,TRBJ2-3,ASSSEGNTDTQY
TRBV28,TRBJ2-7,ASSYGGSWGEQY
TRBV13,TRBJ1-6,ASGDTNNSPLH
TRBV27,TRBJ1-1,ASSLRQGTLMNTEAF
TRBV7-8,TRBJ2-3,ASSFNRDTDTQY
TRBV6-6,TRBJ2-1,ASTSKSHNEQF
TRBV10-3,TRBJ2-7,ATQGDRGQHEQY
TRBV9,TRBJ1-3,ASSPGGVSGNTIY
TRBV19,TRBJ1-6,ASSVDLHSPLH
TRBV4-1,TRBJ1-1,ASSQEQYRTNTEAF
TRBV10-1,TRBJ2-2,ASSAPGQGVTGELF
TRBV15,TRBJ2-7,ATTGTGSYEQY
TRBV5-4,TRBJ2-5,ASSSTSGGGETQY